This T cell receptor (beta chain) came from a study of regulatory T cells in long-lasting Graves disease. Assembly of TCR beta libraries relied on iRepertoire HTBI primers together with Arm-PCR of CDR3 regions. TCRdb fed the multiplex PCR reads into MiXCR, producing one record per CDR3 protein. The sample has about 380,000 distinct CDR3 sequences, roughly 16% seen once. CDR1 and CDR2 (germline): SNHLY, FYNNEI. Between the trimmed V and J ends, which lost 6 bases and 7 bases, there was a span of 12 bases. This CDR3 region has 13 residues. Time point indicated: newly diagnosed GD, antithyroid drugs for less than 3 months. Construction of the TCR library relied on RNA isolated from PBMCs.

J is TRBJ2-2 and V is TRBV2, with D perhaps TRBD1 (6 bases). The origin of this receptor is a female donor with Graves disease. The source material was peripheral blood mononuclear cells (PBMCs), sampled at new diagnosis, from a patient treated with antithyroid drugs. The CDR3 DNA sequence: TGTGCCAGCAGATCGGCCAGGGGCGGGGAGCTGTTTTTT. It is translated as CASRSARGGELFF. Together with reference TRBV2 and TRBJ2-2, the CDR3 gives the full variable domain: EPEVTQTPSHQVTQMGQEVILRCVPISNHLYFYWYRQILGQKVEFLVSFYNNEISEKSEIFDDQFSVERPDGSNFTLKIRSTKLEDSAMYFCASRSARGGELFFGEGSRLTVL.